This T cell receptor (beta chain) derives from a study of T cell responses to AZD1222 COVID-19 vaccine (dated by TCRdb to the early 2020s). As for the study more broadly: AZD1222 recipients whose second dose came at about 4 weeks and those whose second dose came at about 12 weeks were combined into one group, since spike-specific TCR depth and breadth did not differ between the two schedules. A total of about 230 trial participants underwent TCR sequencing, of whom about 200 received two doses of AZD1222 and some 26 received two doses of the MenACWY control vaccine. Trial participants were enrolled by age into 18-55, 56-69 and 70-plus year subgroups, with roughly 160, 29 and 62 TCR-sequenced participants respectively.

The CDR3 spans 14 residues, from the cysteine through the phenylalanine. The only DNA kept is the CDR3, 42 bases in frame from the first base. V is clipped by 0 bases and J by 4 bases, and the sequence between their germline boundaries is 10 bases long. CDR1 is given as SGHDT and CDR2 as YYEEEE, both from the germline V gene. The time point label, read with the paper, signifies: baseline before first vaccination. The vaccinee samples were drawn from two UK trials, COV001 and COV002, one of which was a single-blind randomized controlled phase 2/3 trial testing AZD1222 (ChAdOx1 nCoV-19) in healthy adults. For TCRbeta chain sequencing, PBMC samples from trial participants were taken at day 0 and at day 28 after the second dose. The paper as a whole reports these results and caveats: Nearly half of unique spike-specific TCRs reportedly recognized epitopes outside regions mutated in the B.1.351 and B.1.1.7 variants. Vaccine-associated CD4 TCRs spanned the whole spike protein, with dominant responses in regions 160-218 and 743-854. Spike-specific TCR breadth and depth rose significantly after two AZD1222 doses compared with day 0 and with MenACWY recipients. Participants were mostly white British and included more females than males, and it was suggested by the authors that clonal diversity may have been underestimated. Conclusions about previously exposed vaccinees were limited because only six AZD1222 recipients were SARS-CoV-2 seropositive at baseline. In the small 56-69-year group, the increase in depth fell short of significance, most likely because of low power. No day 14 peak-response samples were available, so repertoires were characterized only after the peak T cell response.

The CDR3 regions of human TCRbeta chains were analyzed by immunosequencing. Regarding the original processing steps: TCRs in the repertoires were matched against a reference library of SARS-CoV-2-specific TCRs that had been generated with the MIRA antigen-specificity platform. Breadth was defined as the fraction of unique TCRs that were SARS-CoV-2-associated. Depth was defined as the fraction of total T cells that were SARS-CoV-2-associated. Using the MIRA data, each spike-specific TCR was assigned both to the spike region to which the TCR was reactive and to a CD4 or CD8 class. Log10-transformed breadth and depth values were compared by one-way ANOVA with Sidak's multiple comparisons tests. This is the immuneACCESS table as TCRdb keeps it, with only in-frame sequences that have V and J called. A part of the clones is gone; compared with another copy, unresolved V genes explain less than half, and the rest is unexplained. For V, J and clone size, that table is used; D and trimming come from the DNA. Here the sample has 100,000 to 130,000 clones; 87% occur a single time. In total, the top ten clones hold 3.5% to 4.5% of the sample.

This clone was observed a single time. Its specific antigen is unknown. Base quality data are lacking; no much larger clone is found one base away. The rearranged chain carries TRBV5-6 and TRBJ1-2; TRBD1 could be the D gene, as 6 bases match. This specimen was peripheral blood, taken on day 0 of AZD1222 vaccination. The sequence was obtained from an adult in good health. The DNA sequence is TGTGCCAGCAGCTTGGCCGGGGGGCCCTATGGCTACACCTTC. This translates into CASSLAGGPYGYTF.